These 23 T cell receptor beta chains originate from one sample sequenced in a study of blood T cell repertoires in COVID-19. Sequencing used immunoSEQ multiplex PCR; TCRdb keeps in-frame clones, though not all of them. The sample contains fewer than 400,000 clones, around nine tenths of which appear only once. Sequenced: PBMCs or T cells enriched from blood (not recorded which). These receptors came from a woman in her forties or fifties who had recovered from COVID-19.

This chain uses TRBV5-3 with TRBJ2-1; TRBD2 agrees at 10 bases. TRBV5-3 is given ORF status, its function remaining uncertain. Unmatched junction bases numbered 14, after V lost 4 bases and J lost 1 base. The CDR3 contains 19 residues. The DNA for the CDR3 is TGTGCCAGAAGCGGACTAGAGCGGGGGGGCCTGGGATCCTACAATGAGCAGTTCTTC. This gives the protein CARSGLERGGLGSYNEQFF.

This sequence joins TRBV6-5 and TRBJ1-3; D is possibly TRBD1 (6 bases). Germline CDR1 is MNHEY and CDR2 is SVGAGI. This CDR3 has 16 amino acids. With 0 bases removed from V and 5 bases from J, the gap between germline ends came to 14 bases. The CDR3 sequence: CASSYSPGAVRNTIYF. CDR3 in DNA: TGTGCCAGCAGTTACTCCCCAGGGGCCGTCCGAAACACCATATATTTT.

V and J are TRBV5-1 and TRBJ2-2; TRBD1 is a possible D gene (5 bases). From germline, CDR1 is SGHRS and CDR2 YFSETQ. Trimming removed 6 bases at V and 2 bases at J, with 11 bases between. CDR3 length: 14 residues. DNA for the CDR3: TGCGCCAGCAACGGCAGGGCCAACACCGGGGAGCTGTTTTTT. Its translation: CASNGRANTGELFF.

The chain couples TRBV18 to TRBJ1-1; D is uncertain. V lost 6 bases to trimming and J lost 1 base, with 9 bases between them. Germline CDR1 is KGHSH and CDR2 is LQKENI. The CDR3 has 13 residues. The CDR3 sequence: CASSQIGNTEAFF. As DNA, the CDR3 is TGTGCCAGCTCCCAAATCGGGAACACTGAAGCTTTCTTT.

V usage is TRBV15 and J usage is TRBJ2-7; 7 bases are a match to TRBD2. The CDR3 consists of 16 residues. CDR1 LNHNV and CDR2 YYDKDF come from the germline V gene (reference sequence). The V gene end was trimmed by 2 bases and the J gene end by 0 bases; junction bases not matched to a gene: 7. The CDR3 nucleotides are TGTGCCACCAGCAGACATGTGGGGGGGGGCTCCTACGAGCAGTACTTC. Its translation is CATSRHVGGGSYEQYF.

The chain links TRBV4-1 to TRBJ1-4; the D is unclear. V lost 7 bases and J 0 bases, leaving 3 bases between the germline ends. The germline V gene encodes CDR1 MGHRA and CDR2 YSYEKL. This CDR3 has 12 amino acids. The CDR3 region is CASTTTNEKLFF. CDR3 in DNA: TGCGCCAGCACCACAACTAATGAAAAACTGTTTTTT.

The CDR3 loop is CASSPIASSGNTIYF. DNA of the CDR3: TGTGCCAGCAGCCCTATTGCTAGCTCTGGAAACACCATATATTTT. The chain recombines TRBV7-2 with TRBJ1-3; D is unresolved. The ends were cut back, 5 bases at V and 0 bases at J, with 11 bases in the middle. This CDR3 has 15 residues. From germline, CDR1 is SGHTA and CDR2 FQGNSA.

This clone came up a few times. For the CDR3, the DNA is TGTGCCTGGAGTACACCTAATTCACCCCTCCACTTT. It encodes CAWSTPNSPLHF. This chain joins TRBV30 and TRBJ1-6, with D hard to call. Germline V gene data show CDR1 as GTSNPN and CDR2 as SVGIG (reference sequence). Trimming stripped 2 bases from V and 6 bases from J, with 5 bases between. The CDR3 runs 12 residues.

The V and J genes are TRBV30 and TRBJ2-5; 13 nucleotides align to TRBD2. Per the germline V gene, CDR1 is GTSNPN and CDR2 is SVGIG (reference sequence). The ends lost 6 bases at V and 4 bases at J; junction bases unmatched: 5. The CDR3 has 14 amino acids. CDR3 in amino acids: CACSRTSGGETQYF. The DNA for the CDR3 is TGTGCCTGTAGTCGGACTAGCGGGGGAGAGACCCAGTACTTC.

The V and J genes are TRBV5-5 and TRBJ2-2; D possibly corresponds to TRBD1 (5 bases). V dropped 9 bases and J dropped 1 base, with 22 bases sitting between them. CDR3 size: 17 residues. Germline CDR1 and CDR2: SGHKS and YYEKEE (reference sequence). DNA for the CDR3: TGTGCCACCTTCCTTCAGCCGGACACGTTGAACACCGGGGAGCTGTTTTTT. Translating it yields CATFLQPDTLNTGELFF.

This chain uses TRBV4-2 with TRBJ1-1; TRBD1 matches at 7 bases. The CDR3 length is 14 residues. After removal of 3 bases from V and 8 bases from J, the junction contained 9 bases not matched to a gene. Germline values: CDR1 LGHNA, CDR2 YNFKEQ. The DNA of the CDR3 is TGTGCCAGCAGCCACACACAGGGGAGGCCAGAAGCTTTCTTT. Protein product: CASSHTQGRPEAFF.

The V call is TRBV19, the J call TRBJ1-1; D not resolved. The CDR3 extends over 15 amino acids. V lost 5 bases to trimming and J lost 1 base, with 14 bases between them. The germline CDR1 and CDR2 sequences are LNHDA and SQIVND (reference sequence). The chain's CDR3 is CASSLAGVGNTEAFF. The CDR3 nucleotides read TGTGCCAGTAGTCTGGCCGGAGTAGGGAACACTGAAGCTTTCTTT.

The chain couples TRBV7-9 to TRBJ1-3; 7 bases fit TRBD1. The V gene end was trimmed by 4 bases and the J gene end by 1 base; junction bases not matched to a gene: 4. Germline V CDR1 and CDR2: SEHNR, FQNEAQ (reference sequence). This CDR3 has 15 residues. The CDR3 here is CASSSTGESGNTIYF. The CDR3 coding sequence is TGTGCCAGCAGCTCAACAGGGGAGTCTGGAAACACCATATATTTT.

This chain joins TRBV7-2 and TRBJ1-5; D call uncertain. Germline CDR1 reads SGHTA; CDR2 reads FQGNSA. This CDR3 has 14 amino acids. V was shortened by 1 base and J by 11 bases, with 15 bases between the two germline ends. The CDR3 nucleotides read TGTGCCAGCAGCTTAGAGCCCTCAACAGTGGCCCAGCATTTT. This translates into CASSLEPSTVAQHF.

This clone was seen only a few times. CDR3 loop: CASGTGANTEAFF. The CDR3, as DNA: TGTGCCAGCGGGACAGGGGCCAACACTGAAGCTTTCTTT. This chain joins TRBV11-1 and TRBJ1-1; 10 nucleotides agree with TRBD1. The V gene's germline CDR1 is SGHAT and CDR2 FQDESV (reference sequence). J lost 2 bases, V lost 8 bases, and 2 bases had no gene match. The CDR3 covers 13 residues.

The chain employs TRBV4-2 and TRBJ1-2; 10 bases line up with TRBD1. V was clipped by 4 bases and J by 4 bases; unmatched bases: 3. This CDR3 comprises 14 residues. Germline-derived CDR1 and CDR2 are LGHNA and YNFKEQ. CDR3 protein: CASSLDRGPYGYTF. The CDR3, as DNA: TGTGCCAGCAGCCTTGACAGGGGGCCCTATGGCTACACCTTC.

Of note for this clone: At one of its ends the junction is not consistent with the germline gene, which may arise from a read error. This sequence joins TRBV4-1 and TRBJ1-1; D gene ambiguous. The CDR3 runs 14 residues. Germline loops: CDR1 MGHRA, CDR2 YSYEKL. The CDR3, as DNA: TGCGCCAGCAGCCAAGATTTTGTGTTATATAGCGGTCACTTT. This codes for CASSQDFVLYSGHF.

The chain links TRBV29-1 to TRBJ1-1; TRBD1 matches 10 bases. The ends lost 3 bases at V and 6 bases at J; junction bases unmatched: 4. The germline gives CDR1 SQVTM, CDR2 ANQGSEA. The CDR3 runs to 13 residues. The CDR3 is CSVDWGQGPEAFF. Here the CDR3 DNA reads TGCAGCGTTGATTGGGGACAGGGGCCTGAAGCTTTCTTT. Together with reference TRBV29-1 and TRBJ1-1, the CDR3 gives the full variable domain: SAVISQKPSRDICQRGTSLTIQCQVDSQVTMMFWYRQQPGQSLTLIATANQGSEATYESGFVIDKFPISRPNLTFSTLTVSNMSPEDSSIYLCSVDWGQGPEAFFGQGTRLTVV.

The chain carries TRBV11-3 and TRBJ2-2; 8 bases line up with TRBD1. Trimming at V came to 3 bases and at J to 7 bases, leaving 1 base not matched to a gene. Germline V gives CDR1 SGHNT, CDR2 YENEEA. The CDR3 contains 13 residues. DNA for the CDR3: TGTGCCAGCAGCTTGACAGGGGTCGGGGAGCTGTTTTTT. Protein: CASSLTGVGELFF.

This clone appeared once. The chain joins TRBV27 to TRBJ2-1, with D unresolved. Deletions cut 5 bases from V and 1 base from J, with 18 bases between. Germline lookup yields CDR1 MNHEY and CDR2 SMNVEV (reference sequence). The CDR3 is made up of 17 amino acids. The CDR3 loop is CASSQFSLGLSYNEQFF. DNA of the CDR3: TGTGCCAGCAGTCAATTTTCGCTTGGGCTTTCCTACAATGAGCAGTTCTTC.

The chain is built from TRBV15 and TRBJ1-6; maybe TRBD1 (6 bases). V was cut by 0 bases and J by 7 bases, with 10 bases left in between. This CDR3 has 15 residues. The germline V gene encodes CDR1 LNHNV and CDR2 YYDKDF (reference sequence). The CDR3 loop reads CATSRDRQENSPLHF. The CDR3 bases are TGTGCCACCAGCAGAGATAGACAGGAGAATTCACCCCTCCACTTT. Full variable domain (missing parts from reference TRBV15 and TRBJ1-6): DAMVIQNPRYQVTQFGKPVTLSCSQTLNHNVMYWYQQKSSQAPKLLFHYYDKDFNNEADTPDNFQSRRPNTSFCFLDIRSPGLGDTAMYLCATSRDRQENSPLHFGNGTRLTVT.

This clone was observed a few times. The gene calls are TRBV10-3 and TRBJ2-1; D uncertain. V gave up 0 bases and J gave up 3 bases, with 15 bases separating them. The CDR3 runs 17 residues. The germline gives CDR1 ENHRY, CDR2 SYGVKD. The CDR3 protein is CAISESIQATNYNEQFF. In DNA, the CDR3 is TGTGCCATCAGTGAGTCGATCCAGGCAACCAACTACAATGAGCAGTTCTTC.

The chain employs TRBV10-3 and TRBJ2-3; D perhaps matches TRBD1 (8 bases). The CDR3 spans 14 residues. Germline V lookup: CDR1 ENHRY, CDR2 SYGVKD. V was shortened by 7 bases and J by 5 bases, with 16 bases between the two germline ends. CDR3 nucleotides: TGTGCCATCACCAAAAACAGGGGGGGAGATACGCAGTATTTT. It specifies CAITKNRGGDTQYF.